This is a list of T cell receptor beta chains from one sample in a study of blood T cell repertoires in COVID-19. This table comes from immunoSEQ multiplex PCR, and its TCRdb copy is limited to in-frame clones, with some not included. The table includes 150,000 to 200,000 clones, 76% detected once. The sequenced sample was PBMCs or T cells enriched from blood (not recorded which). These receptors were taken from a woman aged 50 to 65 with acute COVID-19. Each CDR3 is given with its conserved first and last residue. A D gene is named only where the DNA matches it firmly. Some rows mark clone size as missing; the rest say once, few, many or name a class of expanded clone.

D: -
V: TRBV5-1
size: -
J: TRBJ2-5
length: 13
DNA: TGCGCCAGCAGCCCTGGGCAGGGTGAGACCCAGTACTTC
CDR3: CASSPGQGETQYF

D: -
V: TRBV6-5
size: -
J: TRBJ2-3
length: 15
DNA: TGTGCCAGCAGCATGACAGGTCGGCGCACAGATACGCAGTATTTT
CDR3: CASSMTGRRTDTQYF

D: -
V: TRBV11-2
size: -
J: TRBJ2-1
length: 14
DNA: TGTGCCAGCAGCGGATCCGGGAGCCGCGGTGAGCAGTTCTTC
CDR3: CASSGSGSRGEQFF

D: TRBD1
V: TRBV5-4
size: -
J: TRBJ1-1
length: 14
DNA: TGTGCCAGCAGCTTCGGGACAGTGAACACTGAAGCTTTCTTT
CDR3: CASSFGTVNTEAFF

D: -
V: TRBV7-2
size: -
J: TRBJ1-4
length: 13
DNA: TGTGCCAGCAGCTCAGCAACTAATGAAAAACTGTTTTTT
CDR3: CASSSATNEKLFF

D: -
V: TRBV25-1
size: few
J: TRBJ2-5
length: 12
DNA: TGTGCCACCTCTCCGGGGGGCGTGACCCAGTACTTC
CDR3: CATSPGGVTQYF

D: TRBD1
V: TRBV7-2
size: -
J: TRBJ1-2
length: 14
DNA: TGTGCCAGCAGCCCGTTGACAGGGGACTATGGCTACACCTTC
CDR3: CASSPLTGDYGYTF

D: -
V: TRBV7-6
size: -
J: TRBJ1-3
length: 14
DNA: TGTGCCAGCAGCTTAGAACGGGTTTCGGGGACCATATATTTT
CDR3: CASSLERVSGTIYF

D: -
V: TRBV27
size: -
J: TRBJ1-2
length: 15
DNA: TGTGCCAGCAGTGGTGGGGGGGGGCGCGATCGAAGCTACACCTTC
CDR3: CASSGGGGRDRSYTF

D: TRBD2
V: TRBV4-1
size: -
J: TRBJ2-5
length: 16
DNA: TGCGCCAGCAGCCAAGAAGGGCTAGCGGGGGTGGAGACCCAGTACTTC
CDR3: CASSQEGLAGVETQYF

D: -
V: TRBV4-1
size: -
J: TRBJ1-5
length: 15
DNA: TGCGCCAGCAGCCAAACGATACAGGGAGCCCAGCCCCAGCATTTT
CDR3: CASSQTIQGAQPQHF

D: -
V: TRBV5-1
size: once
J: TRBJ2-3
length: 15
DNA: TGCGCCAGCAGCTTGGGGTCAGGTACGTCCGATACGCAGTATTTT
CDR3: CASSLGSGTSDTQYF

D: -
V: TRBV14
size: -
J: TRBJ1-2
length: 13
DNA: TGTGCCAGCAGCCAGGTGCGGGGCTATGGCTACACCTTC
CDR3: CASSQVRGYGYTF

D: -
V: TRBV4-1
size: few
J: TRBJ1-6
length: 12
DNA: TGCGCCAGCAGCCTACCTAGTTCACCCCTCCACTTT
CDR3: CASSLPSSPLHF

D: TRBD1
V: TRBV2
size: -
J: TRBJ1-1
length: 13
DNA: TGTGCCAGCATCAAGACAGGGGGAACTGAAGCTTTCTTT
CDR3: CASIKTGGTEAFF

D: -
V: TRBV9
size: -
J: TRBJ1-3
length: 14
DNA: TGTGCCAGCAGCGTAGCGGAGGCTGGAAACACCATATATTTT
CDR3: CASSVAEAGNTIYF

D: -
V: TRBV28
size: -
J: TRBJ1-5
length: 16
DNA: TGTGCCAGCATCAATGGGGGGGGCCGGGGCAATCAGCCCCAGCATTTT
CDR3: CASINGGGRGNQPQHF

D: -
V: TRBV7-9
size: -
J: TRBJ1-1
length: 14
DNA: TGTGCCAGCAGCTTTTCAGGGGAGAACACTGAAGCTTTCTTT
CDR3: CASSFSGENTEAFF